These 28 T cell receptor beta chains were sequenced from one sample in a study of technical replicates of blood from a few donors. Data came from immunoSEQ multiplex PCR; TCRdb stores just in-frame clones and leaves some out. The table records some 68,000 clones, 80% to 95% of them present only once. Sequences were obtained from T cells isolated from PBMCs. These receptors originate from a human donor in good health.

The chain is built from TRBV7-3 and TRBJ2-3; 11 bases align to TRBD2. J lost 6 bases, V lost 2 bases, and 7 bases had no gene match. Germline values: CDR1 SGHTA, CDR2 FQGTGA. The CDR3 is 16 residues long. The CDR3 DNA is TGTGCCAGCAGCTTAGGGACTAGCGGACTCTCCGATACGCAGTATTTT. Its protein product is CASSLGTSGLSDTQYF. Filled out from reference TRBV7-3 and TRBJ2-3, the complete variable domain reads GAGVSQTPSNKVTEKGKYVELRCDPISGHTALYWYRQSLGQGPEFLIYFQGTGAADDSGLPNDRFFAVRPEGSVSTLKIQRTERGDSAVYLCASSLGTSGLSDTQYFGPGTRLTVL.

The V and J genes are TRBV19 and TRBJ1-5, with 7 bases matching TRBD1. V was pared by 1 base and J by 1 base, with 13 bases of the junction left unmatched. The length of the CDR3 is 19 residues. Germline V gives CDR1 LNHDA, CDR2 SQIVND (reference sequence). CDR3 DNA: TGTGCCAGTAGTATAGGGAGGGTCAGGGGGAGGCAAAGCAATCAGCCCCAGCATTTT. Residues: CASSIGRVRGRQSNQPQHF.

J is TRBJ1-5 and V is TRBV10-3; D is unresolved. Germline CDR1 and CDR2: ENHRY and SYGVKD. Trimming cost V 2 bases and J 0 bases, with 8 bases left between them. CDR3 length: 15 residues. The CDR3 DNA follows: TGTGCCATCAGTGAGGCCCCCGGTAGCAATCAGCCCCAGCATTTT. Its translation: CAISEAPGSNQPQHF.

The chain is built from TRBV28 and TRBJ1-1; D might be TRBD1 (6 bases). CDR3 size: 15 residues. Germline lookup yields CDR1 MDHEN and CDR2 SYDVKM. Trimming shortened V by 4 bases and J by 5 bases, and 17 bases separated the two germline ends. This CDR3 is CASSSHPQGRTEAFF. CDR3 bases: TGTGCCAGCAGTTCGCATCCCCAGGGGCGGACTGAAGCTTTCTTT.

The chain joins TRBV29-1 to TRBJ1-2, with D tentatively TRBD1 (6 bases). Germline V gene data show CDR1 as SQVTM and CDR2 as ANQGSEA. The V end was cut by 6 bases, the J end by 3 bases, with 14 bases between. CDR3 length equals 13 residues. CDR3 coding DNA: TGCAGCGTCGACCTGACAGGCTACTATGGCTACACCTTC. It codes for CSVDLTGYYGYTF.

This chain uses TRBV5-1 with TRBJ1-2; 12 bases align to TRBD1. Germline values: CDR1 SGHRS, CDR2 YFSETQ. V lost 4 bases and J lost 9; bases outside the gene matches: 7. The CDR3 has 14 amino acids. CDR3 coding DNA: TGCGCCAGCAGCCCGGGGACAGGGGGCGCTAGCTACACCTTC. Encoded protein: CASSPGTGGASYTF.

The V call is TRBV7-3, the J call TRBJ2-1, with 9 bases identical to TRBD2. V trimming: 1 base; J trimming: 6 bases; junction bases outside the gene matches: 4. CDR1 and CDR2 from the germline V gene are SGHTA and FQGTGA. The CDR3 consists of 15 residues. The CDR3 spells CASSLNLAGSNEQFF. The CDR3 DNA reads as TGTGCCAGCAGCTTAAATCTAGCGGGAAGCAATGAGCAGTTCTTC.

The rearrangement links TRBV29-1 to TRBJ2-1; 7 bases match TRBD1. Losses at the gene ends were 0 bases for V and 2 bases for J; bases not matched to a gene: 10. The CDR3 covers 17 residues. In germline, CDR1 is SQVTM, CDR2 ANQGSEA. The CDR3 region is CSVEDPSRQGTYNEQFF. The DNA for the CDR3 is TGCAGCGTTGAAGATCCGAGTCGACAGGGTACCTACAATGAGCAGTTCTTC.

The chain uses TRBV5-1 and TRBJ1-1; 8 bases align to TRBD1. V trimming: 4 bases; J trimming: 2 bases; junction bases outside the gene matches: 4. The CDR3 extends over 14 amino acids. Germline values: CDR1 SGHRS, CDR2 YFSETQ. Here the CDR3 DNA reads TGCGCCAGCAGCATGGGACAGGCCAACACTGAAGCTTTCTTT. It codes for CASSMGQANTEAFF.

This clone was recorded only once. The gene calls are TRBV2 and TRBJ2-2, with TRBD2 matching 12 bases. In germline, CDR1 is SNHLY, CDR2 FYNNEI. J was trimmed by 4 bases and V by 6 bases; bases with no gene match: 6. CDR3 length: 16 amino acids. The CDR3 bases are TGTGCCAGCAGCGAGACTAGCGGGAGTTTCACCGGGGAGCTGTTTTTT. It translates to CASSETSGSFTGELFF.

The chain is built from TRBV30 and TRBJ1-5, with TRBD1 as a possible D gene (6 bases). The CDR3 spans 13 residues. Germline V gene lookup returns CDR1 GTSNPN and CDR2 SVGIG (reference sequence). V shed 1 base and J shed 7 bases, with 11 bases lying between them. The CDR3 spells CAWSAHREQPQHF. CDR3 DNA sequence: TGTGCCTGGAGTGCACACAGGGAACAGCCCCAGCATTTT. The full variable domain, rest sourced from reference TRBV30 and TRBJ1-5, is SQTIHQWPATLVQPVGSPLSLECTVEGTSNPNLYWYRQAAGRGLQLLFYSVGIGQISSEVPQNLSASRPQDRQFILSSKKLLLSDSGFYLCAWSAHREQPQHFGDGTRLSIL.

This chain connects TRBV9 to TRBJ2-7, with 8 bases that match TRBD1. J was trimmed by 7 bases and V by 4 bases; bases with no gene match: 10. The CDR3 spans 14 residues. Per germline, CDR1 SGDLS and CDR2 YYNGEE. The CDR3 reads CASSPNRGYWEQYF. The CDR3 DNA reads as TGTGCCAGCAGCCCCAACAGGGGGTATTGGGAGCAGTACTTC.

This clone was seen only once. The DNA of the CDR3 is TGTGCCAGCAGGAAAGGCGGAAGCGAAAATGAGCAGTTCTTC. It yields the protein CASRKGGSENEQFF. This chain uses TRBV7-3 with TRBJ2-1; D is unclear. The V and J ends lost 6 bases and 7 bases respectively, with 16 bases between them. CDR3 length: 14 amino acids. Germline V gene data show CDR1 as SGHTA and CDR2 as FQGTGA.

The gene calls are TRBV29-1 and TRBJ1-3; no definite D call. V was pared by 7 bases and J by 3 bases, with 7 bases between. CDR3 length: 11 amino acids. Germline CDR1 SQVTM, CDR2 ANQGSEA. The DNA of the CDR3 is TGCAGCGCCTACAGTGGAAACACCATATATTTT. It specifies CSAYSGNTIYF.

The genes are TRBV4-2 and TRBJ2-7, with a tentative D call TRBD2 (6 bases). Germline V gives CDR1 LGHNA, CDR2 YNFKEQ. The CDR3 consists of 16 residues. V was cut by 0 bases and J by 3 bases, with 15 bases left in between. CDR3 coding DNA: TGTGCCAGCAGCCAAGATCTAGCGACTCCGAACTACGAGCAGTACTTC. It is translated as CASSQDLATPNYEQYF.

V gene TRBV10-3 combines with J gene TRBJ1-1; D is undetermined. The germline V gene encodes CDR1 ENHRY and CDR2 SYGVKD. Trimming removed 4 bases at V and 0 bases at J, with 6 bases between. CDR3 length: 13 amino acids. The CDR3 reads CAISGGMNTEAFF. The CDR3 DNA reads TGTGCCATCAGTGGAGGGATGAACACTGAAGCTTTCTTT.

The rearrangement links TRBV28 to TRBJ2-1; possibly TRBD2 for D (5 bases). The V end lost 8 bases, the J end lost 7 bases, and 12 bases lay between the germline ends. CDR1 MDHEN and CDR2 SYDVKM come from the germline V gene. The CDR3 length is 12 residues. The CDR3 nucleotides are TGTGCCAGCGGGAGAACGACGAATGAGCAGTTCTTC. Protein: CASGRTTNEQFF.

This clone was seen just once. The rearrangement uses TRBV7-3 and TRBJ2-5; the match to TRBD1 covers 8 bases. The CDR3 covers 14 residues. The trim removed 6 bases at V and 0 bases at J, leaving 3 bases unmatched. Germline V lookup: CDR1 SGHTA, CDR2 FQGTGA. CDR3 in amino acids: CASSRDRYQETQYF. The CDR3 region has the DNA TGTGCCAGCAGTCGGGACAGGTACCAAGAGACCCAGTACTTC. The full variable domain, rest sourced from reference TRBV7-3 and TRBJ2-5, is GAGVSQTPSNKVTEKGKYVELRCDPISGHTALYWYRQSLGQGPEFLIYFQGTGAADDSGLPNDRFFAVRPEGSVSTLKIQRTERGDSAVYLCASSRDRYQETQYFGPGTRLLVL.

The chain couples TRBV28 to TRBJ1-2; D call uncertain. The CDR3 sequence is 14 residues long. Germline CDR1 reads MDHEN; CDR2 reads SYDVKM. V lost 2 bases and J lost 2, with 9 bases in between. The CDR3 reads CASSLPGSNYGYTF. In DNA form, the CDR3 reads TGTGCCAGCAGTTTACCCGGGTCGAACTATGGCTACACCTTC.

The chain joins TRBV15 to TRBJ1-1; D ambiguous. Trimming took 0 bases from V and 2 from J, leaving 10 bases between them. CDR3 length: 15 amino acids. Per germline, CDR1 LNHNV and CDR2 YYDKDF (reference sequence). The CDR3 DNA follows: TGTGCCACCAGCAGAGATCTCGAGAGAAACACTGAAGCTTTCTTT. Translating it yields CATSRDLERNTEAFF.

The V call is TRBV10-2, the J call TRBJ2-5, with D unclear. Between the trimmed V and J ends, which lost 8 bases and 1 base, there was a span of 11 bases. The CDR3 runs to 13 residues. From germline, CDR1 is WSHSY and CDR2 SAAADI. In DNA form, the CDR3 reads TGCGCCAGCGTCAGCGACGGCCAAGAGACCCAGTACTTC. Amino acid sequence: CASVSDGQETQYF.

The chain carries TRBV9 and TRBJ2-7; 10 bases map to TRBD2. The V gene end was trimmed by 3 bases and the J gene end by 0 bases; junction bases not matched to a gene: 3. Germline values: CDR1 SGDLS, CDR2 YYNGEE. This CDR3 comprises 15 residues. CDR3 sequence reads: CASSGGLALSYEQYF. CDR3 coding DNA: TGTGCCAGCAGCGGGGGACTAGCGCTCTCCTACGAGCAGTACTTC.

In regard to this clone: Sequence at one end of the junction differs from germline and may be a read error. The CDR3 loop is CASSLGPGHNSIIPYEQYF. The CDR3 DNA reads TGCGCCAGCAGCTTGGGACCGGGACACAACTCTATTATCCCCTACGAACAGTACTTC. The chain carries TRBV5-1 and TRBJ2-7; TRBD1 might be the D (6 bases). Germline V gene data show CDR1 as SGHRS and CDR2 as YFSETQ. This CDR3 is 19 amino acids long.

J is TRBJ1-5 and V is TRBV19; tentative D call: TRBD1 (5 bases). V was pared by 0 bases and J by 6 bases, with 6 bases between. Germline CDR1 and CDR2: LNHDA and SQIVND (reference sequence). The CDR3 is 13 residues long. The DNA for the CDR3 is TGTGCCAGTAGTATAGACAGGGCTCAGCCCCAGCATTTT. Encoded protein: CASSIDRAQPQHF.

The chain is built from TRBV9 and TRBJ2-7; 7 nucleotides agree with TRBD1. Losses at the gene ends were 4 bases for V and 4 bases for J; bases not matched to a gene: 17. This CDR3 spans 17 amino acids. The V gene's germline CDR1 is SGDLS and CDR2 YYNGEE. CDR3 protein: CASSLQGSAGGLYEQYF. The CDR3 DNA reads as TGTGCCAGCAGCCTCCAGGGTTCCGCAGGGGGTTTGTACGAGCAGTACTTC.

The V call is TRBV18, the J call TRBJ2-1; TRBD2 might be the D (5 bases). The CDR3 loop spans 14 amino acids. The V gene's germline CDR1 is KGHSH and CDR2 LQKENI. Between the trimmed V and J ends, which lost 6 bases and 5 bases, there was a span of 14 bases. CDR3 sequence reads: CASSVRLTNNEQFF. The CDR3, as DNA: TGTGCCAGCTCTGTCAGACTAACCAACAATGAGCAGTTCTTC.

The rearrangement joins TRBV29-1 to TRBJ2-7; 10 positions agree with TRBD1. Germline V gene sequence: CDR1 SQVTM, CDR2 ANQGSEA. The V segment lost 7 bases and the J segment 2 bases; nucleotides outside the gene matches: 8. This CDR3 contains 14 residues. Here the CDR3 reads CSASGTGATYEQYF. In nucleotides, the CDR3 is TGCAGCGCCTCCGGGACAGGGGCTACCTACGAGCAGTACTTC.

CDR3 sequence reads: CASSPSSFHEQFF. The CDR3 DNA reads as TGTGCCAGCTCACCAAGTAGCTTTCATGAGCAGTTCTTC. The V gene is TRBV18, the J gene TRBJ2-1; the D is unclear. The V end was cut by 2 bases, the J end by 8 bases, with 10 bases between. CDR1 and CDR2 (germline): KGHSH, LQKENI. The CDR3 consists of 13 residues.